The present entry profiles one T cell receptor (beta chain) with its context. What it binds is not known. The sample belongs to a study of T cell responses to AZD1222 COVID-19 vaccine. Study results and limitations: It should be noted that donors were predominantly white British and more often female, and clonal diversity was possibly underestimated.

Sequencing used immunoSEQ multiplex PCR; TCRdb keeps in-frame clones, though not all of them. Of fewer than 130,000 clones listed, about 92% were seen once; the top ten hold approximately 1.1%. CDR1 is MNHEY and CDR2 is SVGAGI in the germline V gene. The CDR3 contains 14 residues. V lost 7 bases, J lost 7 bases, and 7 bases stayed unmatched. The clonotype originates from an adult in good health. The material was peripheral blood, obtained on day 0 of AZD1222 vaccination. The chain is built from TRBV6-5 and TRBJ1-4; 9 nucleotides line up with TRBD1. CDR3 residues: CASKTGGGVEKLFF. DNA for the CDR3: TGTGCCAGCAAAACAGGGGGCGGCGTTGAAAAACTGTTTTTT.